Below, 6 T cell receptor beta chains from the same sample are listed, as sequenced in a study of cytomegalovirus exposure and HLA in healthy donors. The study ran its PCR with 60 Vbeta and 13 Jbeta primers. TCRdb's table, derived via immunoSEQ multiplex PCR, lists solely in-frame clones and lacks some. The sample records about 210,000 clones, 83% being singletons. The sequenced material came from PBMCs. Every receptor here comes from a middle-aged man in good health and CMV-seropositive.

The chain couples TRBV19 to TRBJ1-2; 7 nucleotides line up with TRBD1. The V gene's germline CDR1 is LNHDA and CDR2 SQIVND (reference sequence). The CDR3 has 14 amino acids. Losses at the gene ends were 5 bases for V and 4 bases for J; bases not matched to a gene: 7. Written as DNA, the CDR3 is TGTGCCAGTAGTGAACAGGGGTATGGCTATGGCTACACCTTC. It codes for CASSEQGYGYGYTF.

The J gene is TRBJ2-7, the V gene TRBV2; no clear D. Germline V CDR1 and CDR2: SNHLY, FYNNEI. V dropped 4 bases and J dropped 2 bases, with 6 bases sitting between them. This CDR3 is built from 12 residues. CDR3: CASSARPYEQYF. The CDR3 DNA reads TGTGCCAGCAGTGCCAGGCCCTACGAGCAGTACTTC.

In the case of this clone: The junction and the germline gene differ at one end; a read error may be behind it. This chain joins TRBV7-7 and TRBJ2-1; TRBD2 matches 7 bases. In germline, CDR1 is SSHAT, CDR2 FNYEAQ (reference sequence). CDR3 length equals 14 residues. The CDR3 sequence is CASSLGGESNEQFF. CDR3 in DNA: TGTGCTAGCAGCTTGGGGGGGGAGAGCAATGAGCAGTTCTTC.

This chain joins TRBV7-2 and TRBJ2-1, with 10 positions matching TRBD1. The CDR3 covers 15 residues. V shed 4 bases, J shed 13 bases, and the junction held 13 bases outside the gene matches. Germline loops: CDR1 SGHTA, CDR2 FQGNSA. The CDR3: CASSWTPGQGLGQFF. DNA of the CDR3: TGTGCCAGCAGCTGGACTCCGGGACAGGGGTTGGGTCAGTTCTTC.

This rearrangement joins TRBV7-9 to TRBJ1-5; 10 nucleotides align to TRBD1. The CDR3 runs to 16 residues. Germline CDR1 reads SEHNR; CDR2 reads FQNEAQ (reference sequence). V was clipped by 5 bases and J by 2 bases; unmatched bases: 6. The CDR3 here is CASSNSDRGRNQPQHF. In DNA form, the CDR3 reads TGTGCCAGCAGCAACAGCGACAGGGGGCGCAATCAGCCCCAGCATTTT.

The rearrangement joins TRBV5-5 to TRBJ2-7; 9 nucleotides align to TRBD1. The germline CDR1 and CDR2 sequences are SGHKS and YYEKEE (reference sequence). The CDR3 contains 15 residues. V lost 4 bases, J lost 3 bases, and 8 bases stayed unmatched. CDR3 region: CASSPPPGQGYEQYF. CDR3 DNA sequence: TGTGCCAGCAGCCCGCCGCCGGGACAGGGCTACGAGCAGTACTTC.